This T cell receptor (beta chain) was obtained from a study of T cells in localized non-small cell lung cancer. As concerns this clone: Its antigen remains unidentified.

Study results and limitations: Increased T cell density in blood showed an association with longer overall survival.

The CDR3 covers 13 residues. The V and J ends lost 2 bases and 2 bases respectively, with 4 bases between them. Germline values: CDR1 SGHVS, CDR2 FQNEAQ. Some clones are missing from TCRdb's copy, which holds only in-frame ones; the method was immunoSEQ multiplex PCR. Of tens of thousands of clones listed, roughly 90% are singletons. The material was peripheral blood, obtained before any cancer treatment. The TCR sequence derives from a man aged 40 to 70 with stage I squamous cell lung carcinoma. This chain connects TRBV7-8 to TRBJ1-5; no clear D gene. CDR3 sequence reads: CASSLMRNQPQHF. As DNA, the CDR3 is TGTGCCAGCAGCTTAATGCGCAATCAGCCCCAGCATTTT.